One sample yielded the 10 T cell receptor beta chains listed below, sequenced in a study of T cells in Graves' hyperthyroidism and ophthalmopathy. From RNA transcripts, TCR beta CDR3 regions were amplified. The primer set for the first-round RT-PCR of the TCR CDR3 was HTBI. TCRdb re-called the multiplex PCR reads with MiXCR, one entry per CDR3 protein. The table includes 600,000 to 700,000 distinct CDR3 sequences, roughly 15% detected once. Input material: blood. The receptors were gathered from a middle-aged woman with Graves' ophthalmopathy.

The sample holds many counts of this clonotype. The CDR3 coding sequence is TGCAGCGCGTGGGACTCATACTATGGCTACACCTTC. It codes for CSAWDSYYGYTF. This rearrangement joins TRBV29-1 to TRBJ1-2; D may be TRBD1 (5 bases). V was clipped by 7 bases and J by 3 bases, with 12 bases between them. Germline V lookup: CDR1 SQVTM, CDR2 ANQGSEA. The CDR3 loop spans 12 amino acids.

The chain joins TRBV14 to TRBJ2-7; tentative D call: TRBD1 (5 bases). Germline loops: CDR1 SGHDN, CDR2 FVKESK. The CDR3 runs to 13 residues. The V and J ends lost 1 base and 5 bases respectively, with 9 bases between them. The CDR3 region has the DNA TGTGCCAGCAGCCAAGTCCCAGGGAACGAGCAGTACTTC. This gives the protein CASSQVPGNEQYF.

This clonotype turned up a few times. The V gene is TRBV12-3 or TRBV12-4, the J gene TRBJ2-2, with D tentatively TRBD1 or TRBD2 (5 bases each). This CDR3 is 16 amino acids long. The V and J ends lost 5 bases and 3 bases respectively, with 16 bases between them. CDR3 in amino acids: CASSPHTGTHTGELFF. The CDR3 bases are TGTGCCAGCAGTCCACATACCGGGACCCACACCGGGGAGCTGTTTTTT.

This clonotype showed up just a few times. The chain couples TRBV4-2 to TRBJ1-5; 8 bases line up with TRBD1. With 4 bases clipped from V and 0 bases from J, the junction kept 11 bases outside the gene matches. This CDR3 is 18 amino acids long. The germline V gene has CDR1 LGHNA and CDR2 YNFKEQ. This CDR3 is CASSPYEGQGYSNQPQHF. CDR3 DNA sequence: TGTGCCAGCAGCCCCTACGAAGGACAGGGCTATAGCAATCAGCCCCAGCATTTT.

The chain's CDR3 is CASSQAHNSYEQYF. Here the CDR3 DNA reads TGTGCCAGCAGCCAAGCGCACAACTCCTACGAGCAGTACTTC. The rearrangement joins TRBV3-1 to TRBJ2-7, with D hard to call. V was clipped by 1 base and J by 0 bases, with 7 bases between them. Germline CDR1 reads LGHDT; CDR2 reads YNNKEL (reference sequence). The CDR3 loop spans 14 amino acids.

The CDR3 DNA reads TGTGCCAGCAGCTCAAAGCCGGGACAGGGTTACGAGCAGTACTTC. Translation gives CASSSKPGQGYEQYF. The V call is TRBV13, the J call TRBJ2-7; 9 nucleotides align to TRBD1. This CDR3 spans 15 amino acids. The germline CDR1 and CDR2 sequences are PRHDT and FYEKMQ (reference sequence). V trimming: 4 bases; J trimming: 4 bases; junction bases outside the gene matches: 8.

The J gene is TRBJ2-7, the V gene TRBV6-5; possible D gene TRBD1, 6 bases. V was clipped by 1 base and J by 4 bases, with 14 bases between them. CDR1 MNHEY and CDR2 SVGAGI come from the germline V gene. CDR3 length equals 15 residues. The CDR3: CASSYYRVSGYEQYF. CDR3 nucleotides: TGTGCCAGCAGTTACTACAGGGTCTCGGGTTACGAGCAGTACTTC.

This clonotype was picked up many times. This rearrangement joins TRBV19 to TRBJ1-2; the match to TRBD1 covers 7 bases. Germline CDR1 reads LNHDA; CDR2 reads SQIVND (reference sequence). V dropped 5 bases and J dropped 3; count of bases not matched to a gene: 6. CDR3 length equals 14 residues. CDR3 nucleotides: TGTGCCAGTAGTGCAACGACAGGGTACTATGGCTACACCTTC. Encoded protein: CASSATTGYYGYTF.

Many counts were recorded for this clonotype. The chain joins TRBV6-1 to TRBJ1-2; the D gene is possibly TRBD1 (6 bases). Trimming shortened V by 6 bases and J by 3 bases, and 14 bases separated the two germline ends. Germline V gene data show CDR1 as MNHNS and CDR2 as SASEGT. The CDR3 contains 14 residues. The CDR3 coding sequence is TGTGCCAGCAGGACCGGCAGGGGCGACTATGGCTACACCTTC. As protein: CASRTGRGDYGYTF.

This clonotype was seen repeatedly, ten times or more. J is TRBJ1-1 and V is TRBV19, with no clear D. CDR1 and CDR2 (germline): LNHDA, SQIVND (reference sequence). V gave up 1 base and J gave up 10 bases, with 13 bases separating them. The CDR3 length is 13 residues. This CDR3 reads CASSIAAKVGAFF. The CDR3 region has the DNA TGTGCCAGTAGTATAGCAGCGAAGGTCGGAGCTTTCTTT.